This T cell receptor beta chain was identified in a study of T cell responses to AZD1222 COVID-19 vaccine (dated by TCRdb to about 2021). Context from the whole study: A total of more than 230 trial participants underwent TCR sequencing, of whom roughly 210 had received two doses of AZD1222 and 26 had received two doses of the MenACWY control vaccine. Trial participants were enrolled by age into 18-55, 56-69 and 70-plus year subgroups, with roughly 160, 29 and 62 TCR-sequenced participants respectively. The full study reports these points: The vaccine-associated CD4 TCRs covered the entire spike protein, and the dominant responses fell in regions 160-218 and 743-854. Conclusions about previously exposed vaccinees are limited because only six or seven AZD1222 recipients were SARS-CoV-2 seropositive at baseline. Nearly half of unique spike-specific TCRs reportedly recognized epitopes outside regions mutated in the B.1.351 and B.1.1.7 variants. No day 14 peak-response samples were available, so repertoires were characterized only after the peak T cell response. In the small 56-69-year group, the increase in depth fell short of significance, most likely because of low power. Participants were mostly white British and included more females than males, and it was suggested by the authors that clonal diversity may have been underestimated. After two AZD1222 doses, both the breadth and the depth of spike-specific TCRs were significantly higher than at day 0 and than in MenACWY recipients.

The CDR3 regions of human TCRbeta chains were analyzed by immunosequencing. The original pipeline was this. TCRs in the repertoires were compared against a reference library of SARS-CoV-2-specific TCRs that had been generated with the MIRA antigen-specificity platform. Breadth meant the fraction of unique TCRs that were SARS-CoV-2-associated, whereas depth meant the fraction of total T cells that were SARS-CoV-2-associated. Using the MIRA data, each spike-specific TCR was assigned both to the spike region to which the TCR was reactive and to a CD4 or CD8 class. Log10-transformed breadth and depth values were compared by one-way ANOVA with Sidak's multiple comparisons tests. This immuneACCESS table, as held by TCRdb, lists in-frame sequences with V and J called but not all clones. Of the missing ones, under half trace to an unresolved V gene in checked studies; the others have no known cause. The D gene and trimming were derived from the DNA, and the V and J assignments and clone size from that table. The sample has fewer than 130,000 clones on record, around 93% of them singletons. The ten largest clonotypes hold approximately 2.9% of the sample.

This specimen's time point label, interpreted: about 28 days (+/-7) after the second vaccine dose. Because spike-specific TCR depth and breadth did not differ between the two schedules, AZD1222 recipients who got a second dose at roughly 4 weeks were pooled with those who got a second dose at roughly 12 weeks. Samples from vaccinated people were obtained from the UK trials COV001 and COV002, which included a single-blind randomized controlled phase 2/3 trial of AZD1222 (ChAdOx1 nCoV-19) in healthy adults. Trial participant PBMC samples were collected at day 0 and day 28 after the second dose for TCRbeta chain sequencing. On this clone: Its antigen is still unknown. No clone much larger than this one lies a single base away; base qualities are absent.

The sequenced sample was peripheral blood, obtained 28 days after the second AZD1222 dose. The receptor was derived from an adult who received the AZD1222 COVID-19 vaccine.

The nucleotide sequence is given as TGTGCCAGCAGTCCCCCAAGCCAAAATTGGATAGTCAATAGCAATCAGCCCCAGCATTTT. This gives the protein CASSPPSQNWIVNSNQPQHF. This chain is built from TRBV2 and TRBJ1-5, with an unclear D gene assignment. The CDR3 runs 20 residues from the cysteine to the phenylalanine. CDR3 DNA is the only sequence kept; it has 60 bases, read in frame from the first base. For CDR1 and CDR2, the germline V gene lists SNHLY and FYNNEI. Relative to germline, V is 5 bases shorter and J is 0 bases shorter, with 26 bases between their ends. The full variable domain, with segments outside the CDR3 supplied by the reference TRBV2 and TRBJ1-5 proteins, appears as EPEVTQTPSHQVTQMGQEVILRCVPISNHLYFYWYRQILGQKVEFLVSFYNNEISEKSEIFDDQFSVERPDGSNFTLKIRSTKLEDSAMYFCASSPPSQNWIVNSNQPQHFGDGTRLSIL.